The sequence of this T cell receptor beta chain was determined in a study of T cells in Graves' hyperthyroidism and ophthalmopathy. TCR beta CDR3 region amplification was performed from RNA transcripts. First-round RT-PCR with HTBI primers amplified the TCR CDR3 region. TCRdb re-derived calls from the multiplex PCR reads in MiXCR, one entry per CDR3 protein. Of some 350,000 distinct CDR3 sequences listed, approximately 25% are singletons. The CDR3 spans 15 residues. V lost 0 bases and J lost 4, with 15 bases in between. CDR1 and CDR2 (germline): GTSNPN, SVGIG (reference sequence). This clonotype was seen a few times.

The sequence derives from a man between 45 and 60 years old with Graves' hyperthyroidism. V gene TRBV30 combines with J gene TRBJ1-2, with D possibly matching TRBD1 (5 bases). The sample comprised blood. CDR3 DNA: TGTGCCTGGAGTGTAGGAAGGGTGGGGACCTATGGCTACACCTTC. It is translated as CAWSVGRVGTYGYTF.